This TCR beta chain was observed in a study of blood T cell repertoires in COVID-19. The CDR3 is 12 residues long. Looked up from germline, CDR1 is GTSNPN and CDR2 is SVGIG (reference sequence). Unmatched junction bases numbered 4, after V lost 5 bases and J lost 6 bases. There are a few counts of this clone. Profiled with immunoSEQ multiplex PCR; TCRdb holds only in-frame clones, not every one. This table holds some 700,000 clones, about 90% found once. Sample: peripheral blood. This sequence was found in a young woman with acute or convalescent COVID-19. J is TRBJ1-2 and V is TRBV30, with TRBD1 matching over 9 bases. CDR3 sequence reads: CAWSQGADGYTF. As DNA, the CDR3 is TGTGCCTGGTCACAGGGGGCTGATGGCTACACCTTC.